This T cell receptor (beta chain) comes out of a study of OX40 agonist ivuxolimab in advanced cancers. Overall study: Ivuxolimab is a fully human IgG2 antibody that activates OX40 (CD134).

Germline lookup yields CDR1 SEHNR and CDR2 FQNEAQ (reference sequence). The CDR3 has 15 amino acids. V trimming: 2 bases; J trimming: 10 bases; junction bases outside the gene matches: 8. Assay: immunoSEQ multiplex PCR; the TCRdb copy retains only in-frame clones and omits some. Of over 70,000 clones detected, 88% appear once; the ten largest clones hold 0.25% to 0.35%. This receptor was taken from an adult with an advanced solid tumor such as melanoma, head and neck, liver or kidney cancer. The gene calls are TRBV7-9 and TRBJ2-1, with 10 bases that match TRBD2. The sequences come from CD4+ or CD8+ T cells sorted from blood, collected in a trial of the OX40 agonist ivuxolimab. The CDR3 region has the DNA TGTGCCAGCAGCTTACCACTAGCGGGGCCCCAAGAGCAGTTCTTC. Translation gives CASSLPLAGPQEQFF.